Listed below are T cell receptor beta chains from one sample, sequenced in a study of shared clonotypes between healthy human individuals. Here immunoSEQ multiplex PCR was the method, and the copy in TCRdb shows in-frame clones only, minus some. Of hundreds of thousands of clones listed, more than 95% are singletons. The sequenced sample was naive CD8+ T cells sorted from blood. These receptors were taken from a man aged 25 to 40 in good health. Each CDR3 is given with its conserved first and last residue. D genes are given only for firm matches.

d_call: .
v_call: TRBV2
j_call: TRBJ1-5
cdr3_nt: TGTGCCAGCAGTGAAGCGATCTCCTCTCGGCAGCCCCAGCATTTT
cdr3_aa: CASSEAISSRQPQHF

d_call: .
v_call: TRBV19
j_call: TRBJ1-5
cdr3_nt: TGTGCCAGTAGTACCGAGATAAATCAGCCCCAGCATTTT
cdr3_aa: CASSTEINQPQHF

d_call: TRBD2
v_call: TRBV7-9
j_call: TRBJ2-7
cdr3_nt: TGTGCCAGCAGCTTAGCGCTAGGGACTAGCGGTTACGAGCAGTACTTC
cdr3_aa: CASSLALGTSGYEQYF

d_call: .
v_call: TRBV5-6
j_call: TRBJ1-5
cdr3_nt: TGTGCCAGCAGCCTCGGGCTGCTCAATCAGCCCCAGCATTTT
cdr3_aa: CASSLGLLNQPQHF

d_call: .
v_call: TRBV5-4
j_call: TRBJ2-7
cdr3_nt: TGTGCCAGCAGTCCTAGTTCCTACGAGCAGTACTTC
cdr3_aa: CASSPSSYEQYF

d_call: TRBD1
v_call: TRBV13
j_call: TRBJ2-7
cdr3_nt: TGTGCCAGCAGCTACCGGGACAGGGGCTACGAGCAGTACTTC
cdr3_aa: CASSYRDRGYEQYF

d_call: .
v_call: TRBV29-1
j_call: TRBJ2-7
cdr3_nt: TGCAGCGTTGTAAGGACTAATACCTACGAGCAGTACTTC
cdr3_aa: CSVVRTNTYEQYF

d_call: .
v_call: TRBV5-1
j_call: TRBJ2-7
cdr3_nt: TGCGCCAGCAGCTCACAGGATACCTACGAGCAGTACTTC
cdr3_aa: CASSSQDTYEQYF

d_call: .
v_call: TRBV5-1
j_call: TRBJ2-7
cdr3_nt: TGCGCCAGCAGCTTGAGAGGACAAGGTACCTACGAGCAGTACTTC
cdr3_aa: CASSLRGQGTYEQYF

d_call: .
v_call: TRBV7-9
j_call: TRBJ1-5
cdr3_nt: TGTGCCAGCAGCTTAGAAGGAGGTTACCAGCCCCAGCATTTT
cdr3_aa: CASSLEGGYQPQHF

d_call: .
v_call: TRBV6-1
j_call: TRBJ1-2
cdr3_nt: TGTGCCAGCAGTGTAAAGACCCCGGGGGGGACTTTCCATGGCTACACCTTC
cdr3_aa: CASSVKTPGGTFHGYTF

d_call: .
v_call: TRBV10-3
j_call: TRBJ2-7
cdr3_nt: TGTGCCATCAGTGAGTCGGGGGTCGACGAGCAGTACTTC
cdr3_aa: CAISESGVDEQYF